The entry below gives a single T cell receptor (beta chain) sequence along with its context. Its antigen remains unknown. The data are from a study of cytomegalovirus exposure and HLA in healthy donors. Points from the study as a whole: V- and J-gene trimming in TCR beta was tied to a missense DCLRE1C variant by an analysis performed later.

CDR1 MNHEY and CDR2 SVGAGI come from the germline V gene. The CDR3 is 13 residues long. Trimming took off 6 bases at V and 4 bases at J, with 12 bases between the two ends. The PCR made use of 60 Vbeta and 13 Jbeta primers. Measured with immunoSEQ multiplex PCR; TCRdb has only the in-frame clones, and not every one. The sample shows about 140,000 clones, roughly 65% of them seen only once. This clonotype was obtained from a woman aged 30 to 39 in good health and CMV-seronegative. The chain joins TRBV6-5 to TRBJ1-2, with a possible D match to TRBD1 (5 bases). Specimen: PBMCs. This chain's CDR3 is CASSPPGGYGYTF. DNA for the CDR3: TGTGCCAGCAGCCCACCCGGGGGCTATGGCTACACCTTC.